This T cell receptor (beta chain) was sequenced in a study of cytomegalovirus exposure and HLA in healthy donors. Findings of the study overall: It was confirmed in vitro that three of the CMV-associated chains were specific for CMV antigens. Rare sequences made up most TCRs, while some public TCRs were found in many donors.

The donors were in the approximately 130-subject validation cohort; that cohort was separate from the roughly 680-subject first cohort. As to this clone: The antigen remains undetermined.

The germline V gene encodes CDR1 MDHEN and CDR2 SYDVKM. This CDR3 has 13 residues. V lost 5 bases, J lost 6 bases, and 13 bases lay in between. Some clones are missing from TCRdb's copy, which holds only in-frame ones; the method was immunoSEQ multiplex PCR. The repertoire holds 150,000 to 200,000 clones, with about 88% as singletons. This sequence originates from a man aged 18 to 29 in good health and CMV-seronegative. V gene TRBV28 combines with J gene TRBJ1-2; possible D gene TRBD1, 6 bases. Specimen: PBMCs. This chain's CDR3 is CASSPHRADGYTF. For the CDR3, the DNA is TGTGCCAGCAGTCCACACAGGGCGGATGGCTACACCTTC.